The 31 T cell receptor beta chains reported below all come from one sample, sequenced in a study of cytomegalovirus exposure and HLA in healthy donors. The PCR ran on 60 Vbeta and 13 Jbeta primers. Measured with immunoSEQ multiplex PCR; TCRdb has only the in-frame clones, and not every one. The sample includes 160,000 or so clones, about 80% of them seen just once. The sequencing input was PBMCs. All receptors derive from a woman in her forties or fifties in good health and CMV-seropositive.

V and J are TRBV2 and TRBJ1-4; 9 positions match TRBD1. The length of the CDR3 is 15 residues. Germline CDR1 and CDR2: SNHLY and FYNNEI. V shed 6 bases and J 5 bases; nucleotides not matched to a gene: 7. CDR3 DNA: TGTGCCAGCAGAGACAGGGGGGGGGAGAATGAAAAACTGTTTTTT. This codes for CASRDRGGENEKLFF.

The CDR3 DNA reads TGTGCCAGCAGCTTAGGGGCTATCTACGAGCAGTACTTC. It specifies CASSLGAIYEQYF. J is TRBJ2-7 and V is TRBV5-8, with a possible D match to TRBD1 (5 bases). The CDR3 totals 13 residues. The germline V gene has CDR1 SGHTS and CDR2 YDEGEE. V was pared by 2 bases and J by 3 bases, with 9 bases between.

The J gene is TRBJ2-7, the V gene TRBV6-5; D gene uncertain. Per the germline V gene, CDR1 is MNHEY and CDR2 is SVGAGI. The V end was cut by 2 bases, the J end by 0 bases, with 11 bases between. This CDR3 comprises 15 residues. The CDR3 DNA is TGTGCCAGCAGTTACCTTCCGACTGGCTCCTACGAGCAGTACTTC. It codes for CASSYLPTGSYEQYF.

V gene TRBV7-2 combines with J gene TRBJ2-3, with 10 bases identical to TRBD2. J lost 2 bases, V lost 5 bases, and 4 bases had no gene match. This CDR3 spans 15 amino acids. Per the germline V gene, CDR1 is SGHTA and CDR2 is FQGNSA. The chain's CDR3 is CASSISGGNTDTQYF. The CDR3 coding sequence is TGTGCCAGCAGCATTAGCGGGGGGAACACAGATACGCAGTATTTT.

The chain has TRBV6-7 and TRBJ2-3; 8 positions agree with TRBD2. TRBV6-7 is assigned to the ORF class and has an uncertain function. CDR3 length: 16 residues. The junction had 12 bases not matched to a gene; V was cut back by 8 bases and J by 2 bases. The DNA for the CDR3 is TGTGCCAGCGCTTCGGATAGCGGGGTATCCACAGATACGCAGTATTTT. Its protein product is CASASDSGVSTDTQYF.

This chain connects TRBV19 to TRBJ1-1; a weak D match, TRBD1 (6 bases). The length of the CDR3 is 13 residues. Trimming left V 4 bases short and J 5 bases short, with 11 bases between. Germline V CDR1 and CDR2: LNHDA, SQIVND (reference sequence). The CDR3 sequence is CASSTDRQTEAFF. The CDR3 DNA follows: TGTGCCAGTAGTACGGACAGACAAACTGAAGCTTTCTTT. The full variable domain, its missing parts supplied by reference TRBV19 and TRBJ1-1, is DGGITQSPKYLFRKEGQNVTLSCEQNLNHDAMYWYRQDPGQGLRLIYYSQIVNDFQKGDIAEGYSVSREKKESFPLTVTSAQKNPTAFYLCASSTDRQTEAFFGQGTRLTVV.

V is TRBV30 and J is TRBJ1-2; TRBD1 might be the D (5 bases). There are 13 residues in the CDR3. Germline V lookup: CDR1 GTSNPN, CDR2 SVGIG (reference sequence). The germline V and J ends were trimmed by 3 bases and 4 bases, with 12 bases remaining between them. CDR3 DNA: TGTGCCTGGAGCCGCGACAGAACCTATGGCTACACCTTC. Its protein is CAWSRDRTYGYTF.

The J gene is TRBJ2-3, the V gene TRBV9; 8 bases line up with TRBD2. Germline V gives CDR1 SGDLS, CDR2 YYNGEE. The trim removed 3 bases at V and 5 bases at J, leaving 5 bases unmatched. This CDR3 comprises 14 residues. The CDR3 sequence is CASSDPSGGDTQYF. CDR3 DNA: TGTGCCAGCAGCGACCCGAGCGGGGGAGATACGCAGTATTTT.

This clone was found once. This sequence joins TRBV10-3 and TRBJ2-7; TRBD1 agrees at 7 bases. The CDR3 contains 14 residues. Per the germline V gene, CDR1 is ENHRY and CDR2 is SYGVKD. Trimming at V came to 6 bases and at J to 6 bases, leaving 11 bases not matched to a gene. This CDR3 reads CAIRTTGLIGEQYF. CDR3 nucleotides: TGTGCCATCAGGACGACAGGGTTGATCGGCGAGCAGTACTTC.

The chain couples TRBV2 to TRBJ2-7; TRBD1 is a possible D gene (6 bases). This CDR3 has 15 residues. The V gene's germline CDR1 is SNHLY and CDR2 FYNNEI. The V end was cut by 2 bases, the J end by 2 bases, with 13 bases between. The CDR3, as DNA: TGTGCCAGCAGTGAAACAGGGAGCGCTACCTACGAGCAGTACTTC. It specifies CASSETGSATYEQYF.

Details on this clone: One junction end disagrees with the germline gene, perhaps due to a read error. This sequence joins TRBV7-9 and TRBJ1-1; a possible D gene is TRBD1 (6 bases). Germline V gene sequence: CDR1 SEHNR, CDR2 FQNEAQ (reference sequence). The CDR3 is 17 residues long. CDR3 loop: CSSSDNPRTPGDTEAFF. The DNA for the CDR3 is TGTTCCAGCAGCGATAACCCTCGTACCCCAGGGGACACTGAAGCTTTCTTT.

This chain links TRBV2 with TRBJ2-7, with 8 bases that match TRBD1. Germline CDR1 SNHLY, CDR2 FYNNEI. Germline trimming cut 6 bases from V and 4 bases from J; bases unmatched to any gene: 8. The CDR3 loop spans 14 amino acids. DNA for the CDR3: TGTGCCAGCAGCCTAGGGACAGGAAGATACGAGCAGTACTTC. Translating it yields CASSLGTGRYEQYF.

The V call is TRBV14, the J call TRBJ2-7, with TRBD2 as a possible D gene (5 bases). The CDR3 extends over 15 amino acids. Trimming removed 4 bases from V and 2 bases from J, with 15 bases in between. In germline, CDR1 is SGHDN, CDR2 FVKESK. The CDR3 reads CASSPGGLTTYEQYF. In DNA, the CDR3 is TGTGCCAGCAGCCCGGGCGGGCTAACTACCTACGAGCAGTACTTC.

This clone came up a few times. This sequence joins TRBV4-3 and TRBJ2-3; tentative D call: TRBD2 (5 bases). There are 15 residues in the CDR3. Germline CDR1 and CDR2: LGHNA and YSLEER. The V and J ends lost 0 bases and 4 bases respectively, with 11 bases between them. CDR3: CASSQDRGIADTQYF. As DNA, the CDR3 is TGCGCCAGCAGCCAAGATCGGGGAATTGCAGATACGCAGTATTTT.

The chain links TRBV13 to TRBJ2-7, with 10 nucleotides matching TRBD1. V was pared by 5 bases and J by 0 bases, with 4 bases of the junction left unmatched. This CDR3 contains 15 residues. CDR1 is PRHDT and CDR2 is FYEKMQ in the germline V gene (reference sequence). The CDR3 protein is CASSVWTGGSYEQYF. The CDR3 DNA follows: TGTGCCAGCAGCGTATGGACAGGGGGCTCCTACGAGCAGTACTTC.

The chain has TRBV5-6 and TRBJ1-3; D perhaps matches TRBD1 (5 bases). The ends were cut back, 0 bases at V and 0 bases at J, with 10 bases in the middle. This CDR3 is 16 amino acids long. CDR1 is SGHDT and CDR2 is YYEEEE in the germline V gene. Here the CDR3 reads CASSLEGLLSGNTIYF. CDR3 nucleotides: TGTGCCAGCAGCTTGGAGGGACTGCTCTCTGGAAACACCATATATTTT.

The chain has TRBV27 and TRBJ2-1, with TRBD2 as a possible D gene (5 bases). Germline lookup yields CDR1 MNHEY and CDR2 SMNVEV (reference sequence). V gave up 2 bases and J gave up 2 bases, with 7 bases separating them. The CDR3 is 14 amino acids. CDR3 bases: TGTGCCAGCAGTTTAATCGGGGCCTACAATGAGCAGTTCTTC. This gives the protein CASSLIGAYNEQFF.

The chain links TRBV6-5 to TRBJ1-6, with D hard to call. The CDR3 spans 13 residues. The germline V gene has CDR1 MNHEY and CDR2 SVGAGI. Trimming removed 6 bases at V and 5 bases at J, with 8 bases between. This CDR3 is CASRERHNSPLHF. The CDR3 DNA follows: TGTGCCAGCAGGGAGAGGCATAATTCACCCCTCCACTTT.

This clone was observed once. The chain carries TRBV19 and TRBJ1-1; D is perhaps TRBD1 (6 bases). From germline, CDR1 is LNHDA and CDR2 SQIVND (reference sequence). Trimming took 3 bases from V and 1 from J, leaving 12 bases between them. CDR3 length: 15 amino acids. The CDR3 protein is CASSISDRPNTEAFF. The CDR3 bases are TGTGCCAGTAGTATTTCGGACAGACCGAACACTGAAGCTTTCTTT.

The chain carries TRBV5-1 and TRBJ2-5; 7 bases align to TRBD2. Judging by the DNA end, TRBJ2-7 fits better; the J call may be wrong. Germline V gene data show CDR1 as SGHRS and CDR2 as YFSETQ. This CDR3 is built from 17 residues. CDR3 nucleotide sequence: TGCGCCAGCAGCTTGGGCGGACTGGGGGGGGGATTGTACGAGCAGTACTTC. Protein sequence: CASSLGGLGGGLYEQYF.

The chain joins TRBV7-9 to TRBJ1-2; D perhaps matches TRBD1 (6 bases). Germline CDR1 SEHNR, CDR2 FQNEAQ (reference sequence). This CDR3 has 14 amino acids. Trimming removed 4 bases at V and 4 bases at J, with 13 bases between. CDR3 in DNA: TGTGCCAGCAGCTCCGGGACAAAGATCTATGGCTACACCTTC. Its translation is CASSSGTKIYGYTF.

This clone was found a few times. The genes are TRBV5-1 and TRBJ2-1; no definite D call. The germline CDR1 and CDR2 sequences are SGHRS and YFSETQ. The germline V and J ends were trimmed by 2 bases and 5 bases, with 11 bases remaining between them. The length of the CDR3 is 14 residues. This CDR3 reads CASSLEQSNNEQFF. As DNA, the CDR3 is TGCGCCAGCAGCTTAGAACAATCCAACAATGAGCAGTTCTTC.

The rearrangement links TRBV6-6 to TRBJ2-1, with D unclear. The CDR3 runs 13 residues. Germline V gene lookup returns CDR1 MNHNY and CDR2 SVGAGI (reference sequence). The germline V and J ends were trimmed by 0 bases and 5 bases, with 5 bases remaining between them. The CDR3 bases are TGTGCCAGCAGTTACTCGGAGAACAATGAGCAGTTCTTC. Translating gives CASSYSENNEQFF.

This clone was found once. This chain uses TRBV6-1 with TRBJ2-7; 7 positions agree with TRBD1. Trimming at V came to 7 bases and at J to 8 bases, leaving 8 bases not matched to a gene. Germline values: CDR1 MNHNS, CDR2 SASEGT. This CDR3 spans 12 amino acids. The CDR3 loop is CASKLTGQKQYF. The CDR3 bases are TGTGCCAGCAAACTGACAGGGCAAAAGCAGTACTTC.

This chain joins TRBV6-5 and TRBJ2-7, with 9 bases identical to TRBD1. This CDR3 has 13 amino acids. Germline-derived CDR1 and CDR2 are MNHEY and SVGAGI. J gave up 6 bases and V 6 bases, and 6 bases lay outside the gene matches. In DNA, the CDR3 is TGTGCCAGCAGAATGGACAGGGGCCCCGAGCAGTACTTC. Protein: CASRMDRGPEQYF.

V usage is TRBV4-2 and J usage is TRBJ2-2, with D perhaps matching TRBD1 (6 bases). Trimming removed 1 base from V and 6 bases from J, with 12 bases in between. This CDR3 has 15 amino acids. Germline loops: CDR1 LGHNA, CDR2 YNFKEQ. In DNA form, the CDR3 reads TGTGCCAGCAGCCAAGTAGCAGGGGATCCCGGGGAGCTGTTTTTT. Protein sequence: CASSQVAGDPGELFF.

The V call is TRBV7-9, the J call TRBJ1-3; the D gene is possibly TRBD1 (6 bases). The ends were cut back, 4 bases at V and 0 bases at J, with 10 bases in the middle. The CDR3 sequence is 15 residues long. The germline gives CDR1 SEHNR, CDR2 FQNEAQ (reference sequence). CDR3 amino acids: CASSSGQNSGNTIYF. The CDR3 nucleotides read TGTGCCAGCAGCTCAGGACAGAACTCTGGAAACACCATATATTTT.

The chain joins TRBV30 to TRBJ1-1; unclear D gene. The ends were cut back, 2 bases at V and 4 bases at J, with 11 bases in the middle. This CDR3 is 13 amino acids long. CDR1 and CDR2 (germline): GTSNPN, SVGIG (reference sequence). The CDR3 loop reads CAWSPQPSTEAFF. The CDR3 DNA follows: TGTGCCTGGAGTCCCCAGCCTAGCACTGAAGCTTTCTTT.

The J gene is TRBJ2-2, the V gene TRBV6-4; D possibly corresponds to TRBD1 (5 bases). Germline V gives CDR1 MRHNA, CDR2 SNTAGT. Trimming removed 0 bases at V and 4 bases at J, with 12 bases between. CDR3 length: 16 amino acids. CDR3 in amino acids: CASSDSVGPGTGELFF. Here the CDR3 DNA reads TGTGCCAGCAGTGACTCGGTGGGGCCGGGCACCGGGGAGCTGTTTTTT.

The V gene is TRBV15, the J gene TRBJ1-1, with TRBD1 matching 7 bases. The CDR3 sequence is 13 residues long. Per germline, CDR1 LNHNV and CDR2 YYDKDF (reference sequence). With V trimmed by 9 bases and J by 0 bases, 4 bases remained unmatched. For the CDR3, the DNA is TGTGCCACTGAAGACAGGGTGAACACTGAAGCTTTCTTT. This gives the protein CATEDRVNTEAFF.

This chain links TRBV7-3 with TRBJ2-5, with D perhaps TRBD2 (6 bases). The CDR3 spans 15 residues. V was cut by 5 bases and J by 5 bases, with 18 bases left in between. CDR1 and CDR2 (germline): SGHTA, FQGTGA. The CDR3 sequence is CASSPYGGSEETQYF. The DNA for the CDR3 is TGTGCCAGCAGCCCATATGGGGGGAGTGAGGAGACCCAGTACTTC.